This T cell receptor (beta chain) was documented in a study of cytomegalovirus exposure and HLA in healthy donors. The study, taken as a whole, reports: The study dropped some indistinguishable V segments, TRBV6-2 and TRBV6-3 among them. Later analysis suggested links between common viral pathogens and several top significant clusters.

The germline gives CDR1 SGHAT, CDR2 FQNNGV. V lost 5 bases and J 7 bases, leaving 15 bases between the germline ends. The CDR3 consists of 14 residues. This clone showed up just a few times. Its specificity is not known. Primers for the PCR totalled 60 Vbeta and 13 Jbeta. In the original analysis: Per a later analysis, the number of unique TCR beta chains was around 80 million, of which 9 million to 14 million were shared. Clones were sequenced by immunoSEQ multiplex PCR, and TCRdb holds only the in-frame ones, with some missing. V and J calls and clone size are copied from that table; D and trimming were computed from the DNA. The sample has under 200,000 clones, approximately 85% seen once; the top ten hold around 0.97%.

The TCR originated in a girl aged 2-15 years in good health and CMV-seropositive. The chain couples TRBV11-2 to TRBJ1-5; D remains unclear. Input material: PBMCs. DNA of the CDR3: TGTGCCAGCAGCCAGATAGGACCGGGGCAGCCCCAGCATTTT. Encoded protein: CASSQIGPGQPQHF.